The 25 T cell receptor beta chains reported below all come from one sample, sequenced in a study of cytomegalovirus exposure and HLA in healthy donors. The PCR contained 60 Vbeta and 13 Jbeta primers. Method: immunoSEQ multiplex PCR; TCRdb's copy keeps in-frame clones and lacks some. The table records 120,000 or so clones, 70% to 80% of them present only once. The specimen was PBMCs. Receptors were obtained from a woman in her forties or fifties in good health and CMV-seropositive.

This clone was picked up a small number of times. The chain couples TRBV2 to TRBJ1-5; 11 nucleotides align to TRBD1. With V trimmed by 6 bases and J by 5 bases, 9 bases remained unmatched. The germline gives CDR1 SNHLY, CDR2 FYNNEI. This CDR3 contains 16 residues. CDR3 in amino acids: CASSNPGQGAYQPQHF. CDR3 coding DNA: TGTGCCAGCAGCAACCCTGGACAGGGGGCATATCAGCCCCAGCATTTT.

J is TRBJ1-4 and V is TRBV7-8; tentatively, D is TRBD1 (5 bases). This CDR3 has 15 residues. Germline values: CDR1 SGHVS, CDR2 FQNEAQ. Trimming left V 4 bases short and J 13 bases short, with 22 bases between. The CDR3 DNA follows: TGTGCCAGCAGCTCCATAGACCCCGGGGCCGGGGGACTGTTTTTT. This gives the protein CASSSIDPGAGGLFF.

The CDR3, as DNA: TGTGCCAGCGCGGCGGGAGGGAAACAAGAGACCCAGTACTTC. Protein product: CASAAGGKQETQYF. J is TRBJ2-5 and V is TRBV7-3; 9 bases align to TRBD2. The CDR3 spans 14 residues. From germline, CDR1 is SGHTA and CDR2 FQGTGA. J lost 2 bases, V lost 8 bases, and 6 bases had no gene match.

The chain joins TRBV10-3 to TRBJ2-7, with TRBD1 matching 8 bases. The V gene's germline CDR1 is ENHRY and CDR2 SYGVKD. Trimming removed 7 bases from V and 3 bases from J; junction bases left unmatched: 5. The CDR3 runs 13 residues. The CDR3 DNA is TGTGCCATCAACTTGGACAGGGACTACGAGCAGTACTTC. Translating gives CAINLDRDYEQYF.

This clone was picked up a small number of times. The V call is TRBV6-6, the J call TRBJ1-2; weak D call: TRBD1 (6 bases). V was pared by 5 bases and J by 7 bases, with 11 bases between. The CDR3 sequence is 12 residues long. Germline lookup yields CDR1 MNHNY and CDR2 SVGAGI (reference sequence). In DNA, the CDR3 is TGTGCCAGCAGTAATTACAGGGCTGGCTACACCTTC. As protein: CASSNYRAGYTF.

The chain is built from TRBV19 and TRBJ1-2, with 7 bases aligning to TRBD1. Germline V lookup: CDR1 LNHDA, CDR2 SQIVND (reference sequence). J was trimmed by 4 bases and V by 9 bases; bases with no gene match: 14. This CDR3 comprises 15 residues. CDR3 sequence: CASQTEGAPGYGYTF. The CDR3 bases are TGTGCCAGCCAAACGGAGGGGGCGCCTGGCTATGGCTACACCTTC.

The CDR3 nucleotides read TGTGCCAGCAGCGTAGTCCCCACTAGCGGTCCTTTGGGGGAGCAGTACTTC. It specifies CASSVVPTSGPLGEQYF. The chain couples TRBV9 to TRBJ2-7; TRBD2 agrees at 8 bases. Unmatched junction bases numbered 15, after V lost 0 bases and J lost 7 bases. CDR3 length equals 17 residues. Germline V CDR1 and CDR2: SGDLS, YYNGEE.

The chain employs TRBV7-2 and TRBJ2-7; 10 nucleotides agree with TRBD2. CDR3 length: 15 amino acids. Trimming removed 5 bases from V and 2 bases from J; junction bases left unmatched: 6. Looked up from germline, CDR1 is SGHTA and CDR2 is FQGNSA. CDR3 amino acids: CASSLELAGPYEQYF. CDR3 sequence (DNA): TGTGCCAGCAGCCTGGAACTAGCGGGGCCCTACGAGCAGTACTTC.

The chain links TRBV2 to TRBJ1-5; tentatively, D is TRBD1 (5 bases). This CDR3 region has 18 residues. Trimming left V 0 bases short and J 9 bases short, with 24 bases between. The V gene's germline CDR1 is SNHLY and CDR2 FYNNEI. The CDR3 nucleotides read TGTGCCAGCAGTGAAGCGCGAAGGGGTCGGAGTCCGTTCCCGCCCCAGCATTTT. Translating it yields CASSEARRGRSPFPPQHF.

A single count supports this clone. This chain links TRBV11-1 with TRBJ2-7, with unresolved D. There are 13 residues in the CDR3. Trimming pared 2 bases from V and 1 base from J, leaving 6 bases between. CDR1 is SGHAT, CDR2 FQDESV, per germline (reference sequence). CDR3 nucleotides: TGTGCCAGCAGCTTAATGCTATCCTACGAGCAGTACTTC. Translation gives CASSLMLSYEQYF.

J is TRBJ2-1 and V is TRBV6-6; 7 bases align to TRBD2. The CDR3 runs 16 residues. The ends lost 3 bases at V and 3 bases at J; junction bases unmatched: 8. Germline V gene data show CDR1 as MNHNY and CDR2 as SVGAGI (reference sequence). This CDR3 is CASSYDTGTIYNEQFF. DNA of the CDR3: TGTGCCAGCAGTTATGACACCGGGACTATCTACAATGAGCAGTTCTTC.

The chain recombines TRBV7-2 with TRBJ2-6; unclear D gene. Germline values: CDR1 SGHTA, CDR2 FQGNSA. The CDR3 has 13 residues. V lost 4 bases and J lost 5, with 6 bases in between. This chain's CDR3 is CASSSRRANVLTF. The CDR3 DNA is TGTGCCAGCAGCTCGCGGAGGGCCAACGTCCTGACTTTC.

This sequence joins TRBV30 and TRBJ1-2; 10 nucleotides line up with TRBD1. The J segment lost 3 bases and the V segment lost 2 bases, leaving 6 bases of the junction unmatched. The germline V gene encodes CDR1 GTSNPN and CDR2 SVGIG (reference sequence). This CDR3 has 15 residues. In DNA, the CDR3 is TGTGCCTGGAGTCCACCGGGACAGGGGTACTATGGCTACACCTTC. Translated, it gives CAWSPPGQGYYGYTF.

This clone was observed once. The J gene is TRBJ1-2, the V gene TRBV5-1, with 7 bases matching TRBD1. CDR1 and CDR2 (germline): SGHRS, YFSETQ. The V segment lost 0 bases and the J segment 13 bases; nucleotides outside the gene matches: 6. This CDR3 has 12 amino acids. The CDR3 nucleotides read TGCGCCAGCAGCTTGGGACAGGGCAGTGGCACCTTC. It translates to CASSLGQGSGTF.

The chain couples TRBV5-6 to TRBJ1-5; 8 nucleotides line up with TRBD1. The CDR3 is 15 amino acids. The J segment lost 4 bases and the V segment lost 4 bases, leaving 7 bases of the junction unmatched. Germline assignment: CDR1 SGHDT and CDR2 YYEEEE. The CDR3 DNA is TGTGCCAGCAGCCCTTGGACAGGGACGAATCAGCCCCAGCATTTT. Its translation: CASSPWTGTNQPQHF.

This clone was counted a few times. The CDR3 DNA follows: TGCGCCAGCAGGTCCGGGACAGACATAGGATACGAGCAGTACTTC. Amino acid sequence: CASRSGTDIGYEQYF. This sequence joins TRBV4-1 and TRBJ2-7, with 7 nucleotides matching TRBD1. Germline CDR1 MGHRA, CDR2 YSYEKL. This CDR3 contains 15 residues. The J segment lost 4 bases and the V segment lost 6 bases, leaving 12 bases of the junction unmatched.

The chain links TRBV30 to TRBJ1-5; the D is unclear. Trimming removed 5 bases from V and 0 bases from J, with 8 bases in between. The CDR3 is 13 amino acids. Germline V gene data show CDR1 as GTSNPN and CDR2 as SVGIG (reference sequence). The CDR3 region has the DNA TGTGCCTGGTCCGACTCTAGCAATCAGCCCCAGCATTTT. As protein: CAWSDSSNQPQHF.

The CDR3 region is CASSDLGQGGRAFF. In DNA form, the CDR3 reads TGTGCCAGCAGTGATCTCGGACAGGGTGGACGGGCTTTCTTT. The chain recombines TRBV6-5 with TRBJ1-1; 8 bases fit TRBD1. The J segment lost 11 bases and the V segment lost 5 bases, leaving 13 bases of the junction unmatched. Germline CDR1 reads MNHEY; CDR2 reads SVGAGI. This CDR3 is 14 amino acids long.

Note on this clone: Mismatch with germline at one junction end may stem from a read error. This chain uses TRBV6-5 with TRBJ1-1; D perhaps matches TRBD1 (6 bases). CDR1 MNHEY and CDR2 SVGAGI come from the germline V gene. This CDR3 spans 14 amino acids. CDR3 sequence reads: CAISEFLGGTEAFF. The CDR3 DNA reads as TGTGCCATCAGTGAGTTTCTAGGGGGAACTGAAGCTTTCTTT.

The rearrangement links TRBV7-2 to TRBJ2-7; TRBD1 might be the D (6 bases). This CDR3 comprises 16 residues. The V gene's germline CDR1 is SGHTA and CDR2 FQGNSA. V shed 6 bases and J shed 2 bases, with 20 bases lying between them. The CDR3 DNA sequence: TGTGCCAGCAGAACAGCCCAGGGGTCTTTCACCTACGAGCAGTACTTC. This encodes CASRTAQGSFTYEQYF.

V and J are TRBV2 and TRBJ1-1; D call uncertain. Trimming left V 4 bases short and J 6 bases short, with 15 bases between. CDR1 and CDR2 (germline): SNHLY, FYNNEI. The length of the CDR3 is 14 residues. CDR3 loop: CASSAMSGRAEAFF. The DNA of the CDR3 is TGTGCCAGCAGTGCCATGAGCGGGCGCGCTGAAGCTTTCTTT.

The V call is TRBV7-6, the J call TRBJ2-3; no reliable D call. This CDR3 is built from 12 residues. V was cut by 5 bases and J by 6 bases, with 9 bases left in between. CDR1 is SGHVS, CDR2 FNYEAQ, per germline. The CDR3 nucleotides are TGTGCCAGCAGCCACGCAGTCGATACGCAGTATTTT. It encodes CASSHAVDTQYF.

This clone was detected a few times. The CDR3 nucleotides are TGCAGCGTTGAAGCGCAGGGTCTAAGCACAGATACGCAGTATTTT. Residues: CSVEAQGLSTDTQYF. The chain couples TRBV29-1 to TRBJ2-3, with a weak D call TRBD1 (5 bases). Trimming removed 1 base from V and 0 bases from J, with 11 bases in between. The CDR3 contains 15 residues. The germline CDR1 and CDR2 sequences are SQVTM and ANQGSEA.

The chain recombines TRBV7-2 with TRBJ1-1; tentatively, D is TRBD1 (6 bases). Trimming shortened V by 5 bases and J by 1 base, and 11 bases separated the two germline ends. The CDR3 has 14 amino acids. Germline-derived CDR1 and CDR2 are SGHTA and FQGNSA. The CDR3 loop is CASSRRTENTEAFF. The CDR3 DNA reads as TGTGCCAGCAGCCGAAGGACAGAGAACACTGAAGCTTTCTTT.

V gene TRBV12-5 combines with J gene TRBJ1-3; maybe TRBD1 (5 bases). The CDR3 is 16 residues long. Trimming stripped 0 bases from V and 3 bases from J, with 12 bases between. Germline lookup yields CDR1 LGHNT and CDR2 FRNRAP. CDR3 amino acids: CASGLVLGGSGNTIYF. As DNA, the CDR3 is TGTGCTAGTGGTTTGGTACTGGGGGGTAGTGGAAACACCATATATTTT.